This entry lists 4 T cell receptor beta chains sequenced from one sample in a study of cytomegalovirus exposure and HLA in healthy donors. The PCR used 60 Vbeta and 13 Jbeta primers. Sequenced by immunoSEQ multiplex PCR; TCRdb stores in-frame clones only, minus some. Of approximately 130,000 clones listed, roughly four fifths were seen once; the top ten hold around 1.8%. The sequenced sample was PBMCs. The source is a man aged 18 to 29 in good health and CMV-seronegative.

V is TRBV9 and J is TRBJ2-7, with a possible D match to TRBD1 (6 bases). Looked up from germline, CDR1 is SGDLS and CDR2 is YYNGEE. The CDR3 is made up of 15 amino acids. V lost 4 bases to trimming and J lost 4 bases, with 18 bases between them. CDR3 DNA: TGTGCCAGCAGCCCCCGGACAGCTGGAGCTTACGAGCAGTACTTC. It codes for CASSPRTAGAYEQYF.

Points on this clone: One end of the junction fails to match germline, which may point to a read error. The chain links TRBV7-9 to TRBJ1-2; D possibly corresponds to TRBD1 (6 bases). CDR3 length equals 16 residues. CDR1 SEHNR and CDR2 FQNEAQ come from the germline V gene (reference sequence). This CDR3 is CSSSSPGGRSGYGYTF. In DNA form, the CDR3 reads TGTTCCAGCAGCTCCCCCGGGGGGCGCTCTGGCTATGGCTACACCTTC. Complete variable domain (other parts from reference TRBV7-9 and TRBJ1-2): DTGVSQNPRHKITKRGQNVTFRCDPISEHNRLYWYRQTLGQGPEFLTYFQNEAQLEKSRLLSDRFSAERPKGSFSTLEIQRTEQGDSAMYLCSSSSPGGRSGYGYTFGSGTRLTVV.

This sequence joins TRBV5-1 and TRBJ2-7; TRBD1 aligns across 11 bases. Germline V CDR1 and CDR2: SGHRS, YFSETQ. The CDR3 is 16 amino acids. The V gene end was trimmed by 0 bases and the J gene end by 3 bases; junction bases not matched to a gene: 5. The CDR3 DNA follows: TGCGCCAGCAGCTTGGGAGGGACAGGGGGGATCTACGAGCAGTACTTC. Protein sequence: CASSLGGTGGIYEQYF.

The rearrangement joins TRBV29-1 to TRBJ2-7; 10 bases map to TRBD1. There are 15 residues in the CDR3. The junction had 4 bases not matched to a gene; V was cut back by 0 bases and J by 2 bases. Germline values: CDR1 SQVTM, CDR2 ANQGSEA. The CDR3: CSVEDLGTGAYEQYF. The DNA of the CDR3 is TGCAGCGTTGAAGATCTGGGGACAGGGGCCTACGAGCAGTACTTC.